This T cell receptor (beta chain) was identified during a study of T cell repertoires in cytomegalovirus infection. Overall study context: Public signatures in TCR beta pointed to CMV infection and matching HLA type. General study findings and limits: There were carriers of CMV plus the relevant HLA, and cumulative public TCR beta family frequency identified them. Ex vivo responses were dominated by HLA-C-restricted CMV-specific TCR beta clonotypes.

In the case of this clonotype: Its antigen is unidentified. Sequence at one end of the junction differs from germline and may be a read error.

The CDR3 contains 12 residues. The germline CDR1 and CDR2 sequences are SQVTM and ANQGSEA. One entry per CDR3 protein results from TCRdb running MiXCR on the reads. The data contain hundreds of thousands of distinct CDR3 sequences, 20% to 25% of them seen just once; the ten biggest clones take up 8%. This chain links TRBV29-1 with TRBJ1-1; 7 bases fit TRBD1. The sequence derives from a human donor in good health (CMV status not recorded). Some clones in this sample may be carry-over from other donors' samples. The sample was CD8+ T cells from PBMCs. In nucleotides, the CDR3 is TGCAGCGTTGAAGTGGACAGGATTGAAGCTTTCTTC. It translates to CSVEVDRIEAFF.